A single T cell receptor beta chain is shown here with its context. This CDR3 is also generated by other DNA sequences in the sample. Repertoires were generated with immunoSEQ multiplex PCR, while TCRdb's copy carries only in-frame clones and drops some. Of about 2,500,000 clones listed, 85% to 95% are singletons. The V and J ends lost 3 bases and 5 bases, in that order; junction bases with no gene match: 4. Germline CDR1 and CDR2: SGHRS and YFSETQ. The CDR3 sequence is 14 residues long. The sample comes from a study of shared clonotypes between healthy human individuals. The chain has TRBV5-1 and TRBJ2-5; TRBD1 matches 10 bases. The TCR originated in a man younger than 35 in good health. The specimen was naive CD4+ T cells sorted from blood. Specified subset: CD45RA+ positively selected. As DNA, the CDR3 is TGCGCCAGCAGCTCGACAGGGGGCAGGGAGACCCAGTACTTC. Amino acids: CASSSTGGRETQYF. The variable domain in full, with the rest retrieved from reference TRBV5-1 and TRBJ2-5, is KAGVTQTPRYLIKTRGQQVTLSCSPISGHRSVSWYQQTPGQGLQFLFEYFSETQRNKGNFPGRFSGRQFSNSRSEMNVSTLELGDSALYLCASSSTGGRETQYFGPGTRLLVL.